The next 17 T cell receptor beta chains were all read from a single sample in a study of blood T cells in healthy people across ages. Through a sample-barcoded 5' primer and a J-beta primer mix, a second PCR was run for roughly 6 to 11 cycles. TCRdb recomputed calls from the 5' RACE reads with MiXCR, one row per CDR3 protein. The table lists about 1.8 million distinct CDR3 sequences, about 50% of them singletons, with approximately 2.1% in the top ten. The sequenced material came from blood. These receptors came from a woman aged 40 to 55 in good health.

This sequence joins TRBV7-9 and TRBJ1-2; perhaps TRBD1 as D (5 bases). Trimming cost V 5 bases and J 2 bases, with 15 bases left between them. Germline lookup yields CDR1 SEHNR and CDR2 FQNEAQ (reference sequence). The CDR3 loop spans 15 amino acids. For the CDR3, the DNA is TGTGCCAGCAGCCGTGGAGGGGCGATCAACTATGGCTACACCTTC. Protein product: CASSRGGAINYGYTF. The full variable domain, rest sourced from reference TRBV7-9 and TRBJ1-2, is DTGVSQNPRHKITKRGQNVTFRCDPISEHNRLYWYRQTLGQGPEFLTYFQNEAQLEKSRLLSDRFSAERPKGSFSTLEIQRTEQGDSAMYLCASSRGGAINYGYTFGSGTRLTVV.

The chain employs TRBV6-1 and TRBJ1-5; 12 bases align to TRBD1. Germline V CDR1 and CDR2: MNHNS, SASEGT. Losses at the gene ends were 7 bases for V and 5 bases for J; bases not matched to a gene: 15. The CDR3 has 18 amino acids. The CDR3 sequence: CASTHGTGGSRTHQPQHF. CDR3 bases: TGTGCCAGCACCCACGGGACAGGGGGCTCCAGGACCCATCAGCCCCAGCATTTT.

This clonotype has a handful of counts. The rearrangement joins TRBV5-1 to TRBJ2-3; TRBD2 agrees at 10 bases. The junction had 7 bases not matched to a gene; V was cut back by 7 bases and J by 5 bases. The CDR3 is 14 amino acids. Germline CDR1 is SGHRS and CDR2 is YFSETQ. The CDR3, as DNA: TGCGCCAGCGCCGAGATAGCGGGGGGAGATACGCAGTATTTT. Protein: CASAEIAGGDTQYF.

The count of this clonotype is one. The chain joins TRBV4-2 to TRBJ1-1; no definite D call. The CDR3 is made up of 14 amino acids. V lost 0 bases and J 4 bases, leaving 9 bases between the germline ends. Per the germline V gene, CDR1 is LGHNA and CDR2 is YNFKEQ. The CDR3 is CASSQDTPPTEAFF. CDR3 nucleotides: TGTGCCAGCAGCCAAGATACCCCACCCACTGAAGCTTTCTTT.

This clonotype was found a few times. The rearrangement joins TRBV6-5 to TRBJ2-6, with no clear D. This CDR3 is built from 15 residues. V was shortened by 4 bases and J by 2 bases, with 9 bases between the two germline ends. The V gene's germline CDR1 is MNHEY and CDR2 SVGAGI. The CDR3 loop reads CASSFDTTGANVLTF. The CDR3 region has the DNA TGTGCCAGCAGTTTTGACACCACTGGGGCCAACGTCCTGACTTTC.

This rearrangement joins TRBV20-1 to TRBJ2-1; TRBD2 matches 8 bases. The junction had 10 bases not matched to a gene; V was cut back by 6 bases and J by 6 bases. The CDR3 is made up of 14 amino acids. CDR1 is DFQATT, CDR2 SNEGSKA, per germline (reference sequence). The CDR3 loop is CSAATSGHPNEQFF. The CDR3 bases are TGCAGTGCGGCAACTAGCGGACACCCCAATGAGCAGTTCTTC.

The chain links TRBV5-1 to TRBJ2-3, with D maybe TRBD1 (5 bases). The CDR3 has 13 residues. Trimming took off 1 base at V and 7 bases at J, with 10 bases between the two ends. Germline V gene lookup returns CDR1 SGHRS and CDR2 YFSETQ. The CDR3 region has the DNA TGCGCCAGCAGCTTGCCACAGGATTATACGCAGTATTTT. Its protein is CASSLPQDYTQYF.

V gene TRBV6-2 or TRBV6-3 combines with J gene TRBJ1-6; no clear D. The germline V and J ends were trimmed by 0 bases and 7 bases, with 13 bases remaining between them. Germline CDR1 reads MNHEY; CDR2 reads SVGEGT. This CDR3 spans 16 amino acids. As DNA, the CDR3 is TGTGCCAGCAGTTACTCGGCAGCCTTAAGGAATTCACCCCTCCACTTT. Residues: CASSYSAALRNSPLHF.

This chain connects TRBV20-1 to TRBJ1-2; 8 bases line up with TRBD1. This CDR3 region has 13 residues. V lost 3 bases and J lost 8; bases outside the gene matches: 8. Germline-derived CDR1 and CDR2 are DFQATT and SNEGSKA (reference sequence). The CDR3 sequence: CSARETGVRGYTF. DNA of the CDR3: TGCAGTGCTAGGGAGACAGGGGTCAGAGGCTACACCTTC.

This clonotype was observed a handful of times. The chain links TRBV7-2 to TRBJ2-1; 11 bases agree with TRBD2. Trimming at V came to 3 bases and at J to 4 bases, leaving 14 bases not matched to a gene. Germline V CDR1 and CDR2: SGHTA, FQGNSA. This CDR3 spans 19 amino acids. CDR3 residues: CASSFQPLGSGGVYNEQFF. In nucleotides, the CDR3 is TGTGCCAGCAGCTTCCAACCATTGGGTAGCGGGGGGGTGTACAATGAGCAGTTCTTC.

This chain uses TRBV6-1 with TRBJ2-7; 8 positions match TRBD1. Trimming cost V 2 bases and J 3 bases; bases outside gene matches: 6. This CDR3 is built from 15 residues. CDR1 is MNHNS and CDR2 is SASEGT in the germline V gene. CDR3 nucleotides: TGTGCCAGCAGTGAAAGCGACAGGGGTATCTACGAGCAGTACTTC. This gives the protein CASSESDRGIYEQYF.

This clonotype was counted between two and nine times. This sequence joins TRBV7-2 and TRBJ2-5, with TRBD1 matching 12 bases. The V gene's germline CDR1 is SGHTA and CDR2 FQGNSA. The length of the CDR3 is 14 residues. With 11 bases clipped from V and 6 bases from J, the junction kept 10 bases outside the gene matches. The CDR3 loop is CASRPGQGAKTQYF. The DNA for the CDR3 is TGTGCCTCTCGCCCGGGACAGGGGGCGAAGACCCAGTACTTC. The whole variable domain, remainder taken from reference TRBV7-2 and TRBJ2-5, is GAGVSQSPSNKVTEKGKDVELRCDPISGHTALYWYRQSLGQGLEFLIYFQGNSAPDKSGLPSDRFSAERTGGSVSTLTIQRTQQEDSAVYLCASRPGQGAKTQYFGPGTRLLVL.

The chain links TRBV20-1 to TRBJ1-1; 8 bases fit TRBD1. The CDR3 extends over 14 amino acids. Trimming at V came to 3 bases and at J to 1 base, leaving 4 bases not matched to a gene. Germline CDR1 and CDR2: DFQATT and SNEGSKA (reference sequence). CDR3 nucleotides: TGCAGTGCTAGGATGGGACAGGCGAACACTGAAGCTTTCTTT. Amino acid sequence: CSARMGQANTEAFF.

The chain couples TRBV27 to TRBJ2-3, with a weak D call TRBD2 (5 bases). The CDR3 contains 15 residues. V lost 4 bases and J lost 2, with 13 bases in between. Germline-derived CDR1 and CDR2 are MNHEY and SMNVEV (reference sequence). The DNA of the CDR3 is TGTGCCAGCAGTTGGACGTGGACTGCCACAGATACGCAGTATTTT. This encodes CASSWTWTATDTQYF.

This clonotype was seen more than once but under ten times. The rearrangement joins TRBV7-2 to TRBJ1-5; tentative D call: TRBD1 (5 bases). The germline CDR1 and CDR2 sequences are SGHTA and FQGNSA. The germline V and J ends were trimmed by 5 bases and 7 bases, with 15 bases remaining between them. The CDR3 covers 14 residues. CDR3 sequence: CASSLGQGYQPQHF. In nucleotides, the CDR3 is TGTGCCAGCAGCCTCGGGCAGGGTTACCAGCCCCAGCATTTT.

In its sample, this clonotype was seen a few times. The chain recombines TRBV11-2 with TRBJ2-5, with D possibly being TRBD1 (5 bases). Deletions cut 0 bases from V and 2 bases from J, with 10 bases between. The CDR3 length is 15 residues. CDR1 SGHAT and CDR2 FQNNGV come from the germline V gene. The CDR3 sequence: CASSLEQGGQETQYF. CDR3 bases: TGTGCCAGCAGCTTAGAGCAGGGTGGTCAAGAGACCCAGTACTTC.

V gene TRBV18 combines with J gene TRBJ2-4; 7 nucleotides align to TRBD1. The closer fit of TRBJ2-5 to the DNA end suggests the J call may be wrong. The germline gives CDR1 KGHSH, CDR2 LQKENI. This CDR3 comprises 13 residues. The CDR3 region has the DNA TGTGCCAGCTCACACCAGGGGGAGGAGACCCAGTACTTC. Residues: CASSHQGEETQYF.